Listed below are T cell receptor beta chains from one sample, sequenced in a study of blood T cells in healthy people across ages. Using its own MiXCR run on the 5' RACE reads, TCRdb lists one record per CDR3 protein. The sample has roughly 730,000 distinct CDR3 sequences; approximately 53% are singletons. Sequenced: blood. The receptors derive from a man between 35 and 55 years old in good health. Both conserved end residues are part of each CDR3. D genes are given only for firm matches. Rows may omit the clone size; those that give it use once, few, many or a size class.

V gene,D gene,clone size,J gene,CDR3 DNA,CDR3 protein
TRBV5-1,NA,few,TRBJ2-7,TGCGCCAGCAGCTTGGACCCGGGACACGGATTATACGAGCAGTACTTC,CASSLDPGHGLYEQYF
TRBV6-5,NA,NA,TRBJ2-1,TGTGCCAGCAGTTACCGTACAGGGCAAAGCTCCTACAATGAGCAGTTCTTC,CASSYRTGQSSYNEQFF
TRBV25-1,TRBD2,few,TRBJ2-3,TGTGCCAGCAGTGACGGGACTAGCGAAAAGGAATTGGATACGCAGTATTTT,CASSDGTSEKELDTQYF
TRBV7-9,TRBD1,NA,TRBJ2-7,TGTGCCAGCAGCCCGACGACAGGGTTCTACGAGCAGTACTTC,CASSPTTGFYEQYF
TRBV7-2,NA,NA,TRBJ1-5,TGTGCCAGCAGCTTGGCCGTTAGCAATCAGCCCCAGCATTTT,CASSLAVSNQPQHF
TRBV7-2,NA,few,TRBJ2-5,TGTGCCAGCAGCCCCGAGCCTTTTGTTCTGGCCCAGTACTTC,CASSPEPFVLAQYF
TRBV25-1,NA,NA,TRBJ2-7,TGTGCCACCTTTACCTTAGGAACCCAGTACTTC,CATFTLGTQYF
TRBV12-3/TRBV12-4,TRBD1,NA,TRBJ2-7,TGTGCCAGCAGTTCCCGTTCACAGGGGCACGAGCAGTACTTC,CASSSRSQGHEQYF
TRBV7-3,TRBD1,NA,TRBJ2-1,TGTGCCAGCATCCGGGGACAGTCTCCCAATGAGCAGTTCTTC,CASIRGQSPNEQFF
TRBV20-1,NA,NA,TRBJ1-5,TGCAGTGCTAGAGACGCAAATCAGCCCCAGCATTTT,CSARDANQPQHF
TRBV4-2,NA,NA,TRBJ2-4,TGTGCCAGCAGCCAAAACCGGGCCTCATCCATTCAGTACTTC,CASSQNRASSIQYF
TRBV11-1,TRBD2,few,TRBJ2-1,TGTGCCAGCAGCTCTATATTGGGACAAAGTCCCAGGACTAGCGGGAGTGAATCCTACAATGAGCAGTTCTTC,CASSSILGQSPRTSGSESYNEQFF
TRBV28,TRBD2,NA,TRBJ2-7,TGTGCCAGCAGTCCGACTACGGGGACTAGCGGGACCACCCATAGAGGGAATGAGCAGTACTTC,CASSPTTGTSGTTHRGNEQYF
TRBV7-3,NA,few,TRBJ2-1,TGTGCCAGCAGCAAGGGACTGAACTCCTACAATGAGCAGTTCTTC,CASSKGLNSYNEQFF
TRBV7-2,NA,NA,TRBJ2-7,TGTGCCAGCAGCCCTGGAAGCAGATACGAGCAGTACTTC,CASSPGSRYEQYF
TRBV29-1,TRBD2,NA,TRBJ2-7,TGCAGCGTCGCTAGCGGGGGGTACGAGCAGTACTTC,CSVASGGYEQYF
TRBV20-1,NA,NA,TRBJ2-7,TGCAGTGCTAGAGCGAGCTACGAGCAGTACTTC,CSARASYEQYF
TRBV29-1,NA,NA,TRBJ1-1,TGCAGCGTTGAGGCAAGATTGAACACTGAAGCTTTCTTT,CSVEARLNTEAFF
TRBV24-1,TRBD2,NA,TRBJ2-7,TGTGCCACCAGTGATTCCCGACTAGCGGGAGGCTACGAGCAGTACTTC,CATSDSRLAGGYEQYF
TRBV27,TRBD2,NA,TRBJ2-1,TGTGCCAGCCAGTATGATGGCGGGAGGGCTCTCCTCAATGAGCAGTTCTTC,CASQYDGGRALLNEQFF
TRBV16,NA,NA,TRBJ2-1,TGTGCCAGCAGCCAATCTAAATTTTTCAATGAGCAGTTCTTC,CASSQSKFFNEQFF
TRBV18,TRBD2,few,TRBJ2-5,TGTGCCAGCTCACCGACTAGCGGGGGAGAGACCCAGTACTTC,CASSPTSGGETQYF
TRBV29-1,NA,NA,TRBJ1-2,TGCAGCGTCAGGGGATTCGACTATGGCTACACCTTC,CSVRGFDYGYTF
TRBV27,NA,NA,TRBJ2-1,TGTGCCAGCATCGATCCAGGGAGAAATGAGCAGTTCTTC,CASIDPGRNEQFF
TRBV15,NA,few,TRBJ2-7,TGTGCCACCAGCAGTAACACAGTTTCGGGCGAGCAGTACTTC,CATSSNTVSGEQYF
TRBV9,TRBD1,NA,TRBJ2-7,TGTGCCAGCAGCGTAGCTGGGACAGTGAACTACGAGCAGTACTTC,CASSVAGTVNYEQYF
TRBV3-1,TRBD2,few,TRBJ2-7,TGTGCCAGCAGCCTCCGTGAGCGGGAGGTCTACGAGCAGTACTTC,CASSLREREVYEQYF
TRBV29-1,NA,NA,TRBJ2-5,TGCAGCGTTGGGGTGGGAGGAGGTACGGAGACCCAGTACTTC,CSVGVGGGTETQYF
TRBV7-9,NA,NA,TRBJ1-6,TGTGCCAGCAGCCCTCCGAACAGGGACTATAATTCACCCCTCCACTTT,CASSPPNRDYNSPLHF